This TCR beta chain was sequenced for a study of blood T cell repertoires in COVID-19 (dated by TCRdb to 2020 to 2022). With regard to the full study: Collaborator samples came from the United States, Italy and Spain and covered acute and convalescent phases of COVID-19. The prospective study material was composed of cDNA or gDNA derived from T cells, B-cell-depleted T cells, or PBMCs. The dataset comprised deeply sampled blood TCRbeta repertoires from subjects exposed to, actively infected with, or recovered from COVID-19. The repertoires were made available in a free public database intended to serve as a resource for research on the immune response to SARS-CoV-2. Samples were obtained from the ongoing ImmuneRACE study (first 160 participants) and from some 1,300 subjects provided by 6 global collaborators. The sample metadata nearly always contained a de-identified subject ID, COVID-19 status, age in years and sex. Where available, HLA class I and class II types were obtained from metadata supplied by the sample provider rather than from assay-based typing.

As concerns this clone: Its antigen remains undetermined. No qualities accompany the bases; no much larger clone lies one base away.

The CDR3 runs 15 residues from the cysteine to the phenylalanine. Only CDR3 DNA remains: 45 bases, in frame from the first base. From a lookup of the germline V gene, CDR1 and CDR2 are SGHTA and FQGNSA. For this chain, trimming is 5 bases at the V end and 2 bases at the J end, and the number of junction bases without a gene match is 6. The investigation overall reported the following: The quantity of clinical and demographic metadata differed by source and by participant and was supplied without curation.

TCRbeta CDR3 regions were amplified from genomic DNA using the immunoSEQ Assay, a bias-controlled multiplex PCR. As for how the authors treated the data: The number of nucleated cells in each sample was estimated by amplification of reference gene primers within the assay. Sequence reads were collapsed and filtered to measure the absolute abundance of every unique TCRbeta CDR3 rearrangement. For each sample, productive Simpson clonality was calculated as the square root of Simpson's diversity index over productive rearrangements. Here the immuneACCESS table is served through TCRdb, limited to in-frame sequences with V and J called. Missing clones are a known gap in these copies; in checked studies unresolved V genes cover under half, and the rest lacks a known reason. For V, J and clone size, that table is used; D and trimming come from the DNA. The sample yields approximately 350,000 clones; more than 80% were counted once. Roughly 1% of the sample rests with the top ten.

In the prospective study, participants were about 18 to 100 years old, resided in under 30 geographic areas of the United States, and were enrolled through a virtual design. In the prospective study, participants were assigned to cohorts based on the clinical history participants reported in a screening survey and a study questionnaire. For ImmuneRACE Cohort 3, a participant was defined as recovered based on two consecutive negative NP/OP PCR tests, clearance by a healthcare professional, or resolution of symptoms. Mobile phlebotomists in the prospective study collected whole blood, serum and a nasopharyngeal or oropharyngeal swab from every participant. Prospective study participants could optionally give additional blood draws and questionnaires over a roughly 2-month period. Blood samples from the prospective study were shipped frozen or at room temperature prior to DNA extraction.

The sequence was obtained from a man aged 18 to 30 who had recovered from COVID-19. Sample: PBMCs or T cells enriched from blood (not recorded which). The sequence joins TRBV7-2 to TRBJ2-1, with TRBD1 identical over 7 junction bases. The CDR3 amino acid sequence is: CASSPTGPTYNEQFF. DNA sequence: TGTGCCAGCAGCCCGACAGGGCCGACCTACAATGAGCAGTTCTTC. The entire variable domain, with the stretches around the CDR3 drawn from the reference TRBV7-2 and TRBJ2-1 proteins, is GAGVSQSPSNKVTEKGKDVELRCDPISGHTALYWYRQSLGQGLEFLIYFQGNSAPDKSGLPSDRFSAERTGGSVSTLTIQRTQQEDSAVYLCASSPTGPTYNEQFFGPGTRLTVL.